This TCR beta chain derives from a study of T-cell memory formation after mild COVID-19. The sample holds a few counts of this clonotype. Germline CDR1 reads LGHNA; CDR2 reads YNFKEQ. V dropped 3 bases and J dropped 2; count of bases not matched to a gene: 5. This CDR3 has 16 amino acids. Constant-segment primers and 5'RACE yielded cDNA libraries for TCR alpha and TCR beta, each carrying sample barcodes and UMIs. TCRdb reprocessed the 5' RACE reads via MiXCR and lists one record per CDR3 protein. The sample yields around 370,000 distinct CDR3 sequences, 21% seen once. The V gene is TRBV4-2, the J gene TRBJ2-5; 11 bases fit TRBD2. Sequencing input: PBMCs or a T cell subset sorted from them (not recorded which). This receptor was taken from an adult woman who had mild COVID-19 (a few samples of this study predate the infection). Cell type and time point are not known. The DNA of the CDR3 is TGTGCCAGCAGCCAGGGACTAGCGGAAAAACAAGAGACCCAGTACTTC. Protein: CASSQGLAEKQETQYF.